The 2 T cell receptor beta chains below come from one sample, sequenced in a study of T-cell reconstitution after alpha-beta-depleted transplantation in children. The library targeted TCRbeta and was prepared with unique molecular identifiers. TCRdb reprocessed the PCR reads via MiXCR and lists one record per CDR3 protein. Counted here are hundreds of thousands of distinct CDR3 sequences, less than 15% occurring once; the ten biggest clones make up about 0.79%. This material consisted of PBMCs, taken before TCRalphabeta/CD19-depleted stem cell transplant. These receptors were collected from a girl aged 2 to 10 with congenital amegakaryocytic thrombocytopenia, due to receive a stem cell transplant.

This chain joins TRBV18 and TRBJ2-2; D is unclear. The CDR3 covers 16 residues. V was trimmed by 2 bases and J by 0 bases, leaving 10 bases between them. Germline-derived CDR1 and CDR2 are KGHSH and LQKENI. Here the CDR3 reads CASSPSLASNTGELFF. The DNA of the CDR3 is TGTGCCAGCTCACCATCCTTGGCATCGAACACCGGGGAGCTGTTTTTT.

This clonotype was seen only a few times. This chain connects TRBV20-1 to TRBJ2-5; tentative D call: TRBD2 (5 bases). The V and J ends lost 3 bases and 3 bases respectively, with 17 bases between them. The CDR3 extends over 15 amino acids. The germline CDR1 and CDR2 sequences are DFQATT and SNEGSKA (reference sequence). CDR3: CSASSAEYVEETQYF. Written as DNA, the CDR3 is TGCAGTGCTAGTTCAGCGGAGTACGTTGAAGAGACCCAGTACTTC.